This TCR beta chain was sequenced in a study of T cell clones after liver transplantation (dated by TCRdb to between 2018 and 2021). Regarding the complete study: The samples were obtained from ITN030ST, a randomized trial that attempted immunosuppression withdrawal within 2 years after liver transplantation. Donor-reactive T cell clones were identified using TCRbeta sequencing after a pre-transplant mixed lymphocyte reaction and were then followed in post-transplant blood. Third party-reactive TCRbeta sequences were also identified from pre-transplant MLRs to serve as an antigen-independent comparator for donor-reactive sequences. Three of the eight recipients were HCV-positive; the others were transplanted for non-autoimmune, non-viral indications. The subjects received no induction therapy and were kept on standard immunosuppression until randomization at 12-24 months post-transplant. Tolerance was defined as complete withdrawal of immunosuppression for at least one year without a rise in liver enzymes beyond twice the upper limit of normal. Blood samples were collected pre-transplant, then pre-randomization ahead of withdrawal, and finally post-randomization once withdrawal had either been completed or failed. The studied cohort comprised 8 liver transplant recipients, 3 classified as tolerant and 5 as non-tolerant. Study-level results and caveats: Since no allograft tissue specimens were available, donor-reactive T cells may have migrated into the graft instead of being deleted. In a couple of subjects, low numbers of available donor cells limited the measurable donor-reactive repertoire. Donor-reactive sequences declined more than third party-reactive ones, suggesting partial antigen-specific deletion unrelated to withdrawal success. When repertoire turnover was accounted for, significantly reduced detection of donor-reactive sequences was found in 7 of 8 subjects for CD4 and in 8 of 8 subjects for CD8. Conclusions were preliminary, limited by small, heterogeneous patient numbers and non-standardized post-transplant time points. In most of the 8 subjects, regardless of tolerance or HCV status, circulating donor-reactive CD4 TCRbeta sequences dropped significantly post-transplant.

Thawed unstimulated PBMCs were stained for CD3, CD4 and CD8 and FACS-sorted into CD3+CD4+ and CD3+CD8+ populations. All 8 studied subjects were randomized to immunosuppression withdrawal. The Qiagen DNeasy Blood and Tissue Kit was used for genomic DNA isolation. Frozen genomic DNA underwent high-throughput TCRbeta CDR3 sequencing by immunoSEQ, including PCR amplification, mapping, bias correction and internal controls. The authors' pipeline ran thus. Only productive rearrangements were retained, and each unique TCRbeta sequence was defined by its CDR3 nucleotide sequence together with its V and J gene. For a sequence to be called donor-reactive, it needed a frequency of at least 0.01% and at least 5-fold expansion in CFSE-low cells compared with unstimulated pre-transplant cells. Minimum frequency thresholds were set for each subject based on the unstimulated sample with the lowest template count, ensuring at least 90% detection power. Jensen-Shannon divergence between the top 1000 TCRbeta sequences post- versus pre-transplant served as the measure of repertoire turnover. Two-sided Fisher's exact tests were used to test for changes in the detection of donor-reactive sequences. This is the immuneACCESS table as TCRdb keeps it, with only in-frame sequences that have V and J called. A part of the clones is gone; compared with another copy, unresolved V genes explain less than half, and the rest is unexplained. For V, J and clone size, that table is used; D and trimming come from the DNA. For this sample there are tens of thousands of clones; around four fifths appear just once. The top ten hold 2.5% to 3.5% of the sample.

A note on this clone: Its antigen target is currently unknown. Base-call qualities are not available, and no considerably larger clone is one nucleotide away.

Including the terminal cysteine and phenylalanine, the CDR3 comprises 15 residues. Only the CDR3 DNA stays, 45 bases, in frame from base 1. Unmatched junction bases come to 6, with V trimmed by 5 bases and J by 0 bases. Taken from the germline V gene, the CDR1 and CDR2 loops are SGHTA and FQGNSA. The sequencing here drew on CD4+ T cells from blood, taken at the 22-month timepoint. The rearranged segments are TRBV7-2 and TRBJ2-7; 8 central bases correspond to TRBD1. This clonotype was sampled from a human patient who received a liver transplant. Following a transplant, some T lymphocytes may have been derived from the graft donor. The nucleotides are TGTGCCAGCAGCCATGGACAGGGACGCTCCTACGAGCAGTACTTC. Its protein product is CASSHGQGRSYEQYF.